This TCR beta chain originates from a study of T cells in Graves' hyperthyroidism and ophthalmopathy. As for the study in general: Specimen type is peripheral blood, collected at initial diagnosis prior to any treatment.

From RNA transcripts, TCR beta CDR3 regions were amplified. TCR CDR3 regions were first amplified by RT-PCR with HTBI primers. TCRdb fed the multiplex PCR reads into MiXCR, producing one record per CDR3 protein. Of about 710,000 distinct CDR3 sequences listed, roughly 15% are singletons. This clonotype was seen at least ten times. Its antigen is still unknown. Broader study findings: In the blood, most expanded thyroid clonotypes above 0.001 appeared as well. Separation of ophthalmopathy from stable hyperthyroidism was achieved by a 13 V-J model.

V trimming: 6 bases; J trimming: 4 bases; junction bases outside the gene matches: 8. The CDR3 is made up of 15 amino acids. Germline V gene lookup returns CDR1 SGHTA and CDR2 FQGNSA. Together with thyroid ultrasound, orbital computed tomography, serum thyroxine and TRAb, clinical symptoms were used for diagnoses. The V call is TRBV7-2, the J call TRBJ2-2; 7 bases are a match to TRBD2. The sequence was obtained from a man between 18 and 29 years old with Graves' hyperthyroidism. The sequenced sample consisted of blood. The CDR3 DNA follows: TGTGCCAGCAGGCTCAGGGACTACCTCACCGGGGAGCTGTTTTTT. It encodes CASRLRDYLTGELFF.